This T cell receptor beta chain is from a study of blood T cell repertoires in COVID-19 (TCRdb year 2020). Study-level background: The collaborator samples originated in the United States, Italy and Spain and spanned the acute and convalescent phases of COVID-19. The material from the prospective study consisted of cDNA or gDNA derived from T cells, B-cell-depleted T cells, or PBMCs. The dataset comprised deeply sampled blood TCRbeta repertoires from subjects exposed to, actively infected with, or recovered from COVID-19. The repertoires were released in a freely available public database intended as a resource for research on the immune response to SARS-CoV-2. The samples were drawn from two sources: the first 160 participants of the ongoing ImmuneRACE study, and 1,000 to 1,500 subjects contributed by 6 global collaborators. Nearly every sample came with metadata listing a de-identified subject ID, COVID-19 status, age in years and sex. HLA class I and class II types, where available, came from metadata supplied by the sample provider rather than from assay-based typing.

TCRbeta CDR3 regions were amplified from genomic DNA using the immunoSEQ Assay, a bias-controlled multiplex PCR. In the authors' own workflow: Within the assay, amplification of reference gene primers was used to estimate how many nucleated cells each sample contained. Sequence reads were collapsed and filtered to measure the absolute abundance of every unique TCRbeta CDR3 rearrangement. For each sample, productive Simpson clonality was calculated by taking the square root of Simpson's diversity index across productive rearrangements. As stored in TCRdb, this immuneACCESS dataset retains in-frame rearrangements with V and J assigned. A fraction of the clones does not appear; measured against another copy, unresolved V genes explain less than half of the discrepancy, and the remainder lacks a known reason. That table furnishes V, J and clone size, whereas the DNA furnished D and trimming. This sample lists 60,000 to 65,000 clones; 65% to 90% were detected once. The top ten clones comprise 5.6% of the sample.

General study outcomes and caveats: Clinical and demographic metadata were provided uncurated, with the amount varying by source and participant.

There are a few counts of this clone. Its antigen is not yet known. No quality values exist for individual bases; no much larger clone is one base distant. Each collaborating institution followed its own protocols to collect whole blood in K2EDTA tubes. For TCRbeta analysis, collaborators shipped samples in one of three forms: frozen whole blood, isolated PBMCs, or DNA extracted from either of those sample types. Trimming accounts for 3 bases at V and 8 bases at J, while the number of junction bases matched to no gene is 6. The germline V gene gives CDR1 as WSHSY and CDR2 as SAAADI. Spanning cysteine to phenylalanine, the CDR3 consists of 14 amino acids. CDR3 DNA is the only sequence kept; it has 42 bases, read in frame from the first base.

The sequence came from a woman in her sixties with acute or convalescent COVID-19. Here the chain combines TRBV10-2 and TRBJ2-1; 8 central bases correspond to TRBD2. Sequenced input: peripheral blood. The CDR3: CASSDGGAIHEQFF. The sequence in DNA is TGCGCCAGCAGTGACGGGGGGGCTATCCATGAGCAGTTCTTC.